This is a list of T cell receptor beta chains from one sample in a study of PD-1 blockade in classical Hodgkin lymphoma. TCRdb keeps only in-frame clones here, not all; method: immunoSEQ multiplex PCR. The sample records 55,000 to 75,000 clones, around 75% being singletons. The sequenced sample was peripheral blood mononuclear cells (PBMCs), obtained before the second cycle of nivolumab. These receptors all come from a human donor with classical Hodgkin lymphoma. The CDR3 runs from the conserved cysteine through the conserved F or W. Fields, in order: V gene, clone size, J gene, D gene, CDR3 DNA, CDR3 protein. D genes are given only for firm matches. For some rows the clone size is stated as once, few or many, or as a class when expanded; others skip it.

>TRBV5-6|-|TRBJ2-7|-
TGTGCCAGCAGCTCTCCAAGTTTCGGCTTTTCCTACGAGCAGTACTTC
CASSSPSFGFSYEQYF
>TRBV19|-|TRBJ2-7|TRBD1
TGTGCCAGTAGTATAACGGGGACAGACCACTACGAGCAGTACTTC
CASSITGTDHYEQYF
>TRBV4-1|-|TRBJ2-1|TRBD2
TGCGCCAGCAGCCGCTTACTAGCGTCTAGCTCCTACAATGAGCAGTTCTTC
CASSRLLASSSYNEQFF
>TRBV28|-|TRBJ1-1|TRBD1
TGTGCCAGCATCCCGCCCTTGGGACAGGGAATGGACACTGAAGCTTTCTTT
CASIPPLGQGMDTEAFF
>TRBV6-1|-|TRBJ1-2|-
TGTGCCAGCAGCGCTCTGCTTTCCCATGGCTACACCTTC
CASSALLSHGYTF
>TRBV7-9|-|TRBJ1-1|-
TGTGCCAGCGGCCAAGGGGGGGGGTTTAACACTGAAGCTTTCTTT
CASGQGGGFNTEAFF
>TRBV27|-|TRBJ1-1|-
TGTGCCAGCAGTTTATTTCCGGGGGCGAAGGGGTCGATGAACACTGAAGCTTTCTTT
CASSLFPGAKGSMNTEAFF
>TRBV5-1|few|TRBJ2-1|-
TGCGCCAGCAGCTTGGCCGGCCTTTTAACCTACAATGAGCAGTTCTTC
CASSLAGLLTYNEQFF
>TRBV7-8|-|TRBJ1-5|-
TGTGCCAGCAGCTTAGATCGTGGGGCGTGGCAGCCCCAGCATTTT
CASSLDRGAWQPQHF
>TRBV5-6|-|TRBJ1-2|-
TGTGCCAGCAGCTCACCTTTATTGACAGAAACTAACTATGGCTACACCTTC
CASSSPLLTETNYGYTF
>TRBV5-1|-|TRBJ2-7|-
TGCGCCAGCAAGCGGGGGACAGGGACCTTCGAGCAGTACTTC
CASKRGTGTFEQYF
>TRBV28|few|TRBJ1-5|-
TGTGCCAGCAGTTTAAACAGCGATAGCAATCAGCCCCAGCATTTT
CASSLNSDSNQPQHF
>TRBV5-1|few|TRBJ1-1|-
TGCGCCAGCAGCTTGGCAGGAGGCAACACTGAAGCTTTCTTT
CASSLAGGNTEAFF
>TRBV2|few|TRBJ1-4|-
TGTGCCAGCAGTAACCTGGGGGGTGTTGAAAAACTGTTTTTT
CASSNLGGVEKLFF
>TRBV7-2|few|TRBJ1-6|TRBD1
TGTGCCAGCAGTGTGACAGGGTCCTCAGACATGGCCCTCCACTTT
CASSVTGSSDMALHF
>TRBV6-5|-|TRBJ1-2|TRBD1
TGTGCCAGCAGTCAAACAGGGGTGCGAGGCTACACCTTC
CASSQTGVRGYTF
>TRBV5-6|-|TRBJ2-3|-
TGTGCCAGCAGCCTGGATACCACAGATACGCAGTATTTT
CASSLDTTDTQYF
>TRBV9|-|TRBJ2-1|-
TGTGCCAGCAGCTTCCAGGACATCGCTCCTTGGAATGAGCAGTTCTTC
CASSFQDIAPWNEQFF
>TRBV2|-|TRBJ2-5|-
TGTGCCAGCAGGCCCGGACGGCTTACGGCGACCCAGTACTTC
CASRPGRLTATQYF
>TRBV7-3|many|TRBJ2-6|-
TGTGCCAGCAGCTTAACCTGGGACAACTCTGGGGCCAACGTCCTGACTTTC
CASSLTWDNSGANVLTF